These 7 T cell receptor beta chains originate from one sample sequenced in a study of beta chain features in type 1 diabetes. Whole-study findings and limits: Within each of all four CD4+ subsets, Type 1 diabetes patients had TCRB CDR3s that were moderately but significantly shorter.

For these receptors, no antigen is known. The investigators reverse transcribed all of the isolated RNA, so they sequenced expressed TCRB transcripts. TCRdb's copy holds only in-frame clones and misses some; the assay was immunoSEQ multiplex PCR. This sample carries roughly 260,000 clones, approximately 20% of them seen once, and the ten largest clones take 0.028%. Specimen: naive CD4+ T cells from blood. Every receptor here comes from a woman in her thirties or forties with type 1 diabetes.

The chain carries TRBV28 and TRBJ2-2; D not resolved. Germline V gene lookup returns CDR1 MDHEN and CDR2 SYDVKM. The CDR3 length is 14 residues. The germline V and J ends were trimmed by 7 bases and 2 bases, with 11 bases remaining between them. The CDR3, as DNA: TGTGCCAGCACCCGGCGGTTCAACACCGGGGAGCTGTTTTTT. It encodes CASTRRFNTGELFF.

The rearrangement links TRBV4-2 to TRBJ1-1; 11 bases are shared with TRBD1. Per the germline V gene, CDR1 is LGHNA and CDR2 is YNFKEQ. The CDR3 is 16 residues long. The V gene end was trimmed by 3 bases and the J gene end by 5 bases; junction bases not matched to a gene: 8. CDR3 nucleotides: TGTGCCAGCAGCCAGCGCGCGGGACAGGGGGGAACTGAAGCTTTCTTT. This gives the protein CASSQRAGQGGTEAFF.

CDR3 bases: TGTGCCAGCAGTGAATACGGGGGGACAGGGCCATACAATGAGCAGTTCTTC. Translated, it gives CASSEYGGTGPYNEQFF. The gene calls are TRBV6-1 and TRBJ2-1; 9 nucleotides line up with TRBD1. The V segment lost 2 bases and the J segment 4 bases; nucleotides outside the gene matches: 9. The CDR3 loop spans 17 amino acids. The V gene's germline CDR1 is MNHNS and CDR2 SASEGT.

A few counts support this clone. CDR3 loop: CASRMDSNSNQPQHF. CDR3 nucleotides: TGTGCCAGTAGGATGGACAGTAATAGCAATCAGCCCCAGCATTTT. The chain employs TRBV19 and TRBJ1-5, with TRBD1 as a possible D gene (6 bases). This CDR3 comprises 15 residues. Trimming shortened V by 6 bases and J by 0 bases, and 12 bases separated the two germline ends. Germline lookup yields CDR1 LNHDA and CDR2 SQIVND (reference sequence).

CDR3: CASSQAEWNEQFF. The DNA for the CDR3 is TGTGCCAGCAGCCAAGCTGAGTGGAATGAGCAGTTCTTC. The genes are TRBV14 and TRBJ2-1; D gene ambiguous. The length of the CDR3 is 13 residues. V was cut by 1 base and J by 7 bases, with 8 bases left in between. CDR1 is SGHDN and CDR2 is FVKESK in the germline V gene.

The sample holds a few counts of this clone. The gene calls are TRBV18 and TRBJ2-4; 8 bases align to TRBD1. The CDR3 length is 14 residues. Germline lookup yields CDR1 KGHSH and CDR2 LQKENI. The V gene end was trimmed by 3 bases and the J gene end by 8 bases; junction bases not matched to a gene: 6. CDR3 sequence: CASSPGDRWDIQYF. The CDR3 region has the DNA TGTGCCAGCTCACCCGGGGACAGGTGGGACATTCAGTACTTC.

This clone has more than one count but fewer than ten. DNA of the CDR3: TGTGCCAGCAGCCTTGACCTGAGCGCGGTCGAGCAGTACTTC. Protein: CASSLDLSAVEQYF. V is TRBV6-6 and J is TRBJ2-7, with no clear D. Germline assignment: CDR1 MNHNY and CDR2 SVGAGI (reference sequence). Trimming removed 6 bases from V and 6 bases from J, with 18 bases in between. The CDR3 is 14 residues long.